This T cell receptor (beta chain) was profiled in a study of blood T cell repertoires in COVID-19. The germline V gene encodes CDR1 LGHDT and CDR2 YNNKEL (reference sequence). V was clipped by 1 base and J by 4 bases, with 14 bases between them. CDR3 length: 16 residues. Only in-frame clones appear in the TCRdb table, and some are missing; sequencing was by immunoSEQ multiplex PCR. The sample yields hundreds of thousands of clones, roughly 87% seen once. This receptor was obtained from a woman in her 30s who had recovered from COVID-19. Sample: PBMCs or T cells enriched from blood (not recorded which). The chain employs TRBV3-1 (or the pseudogene TRBV3-2) and TRBJ2-1; D is perhaps TRBD2 (6 bases). The CDR3 loop is CASSQVTGVGYNEQFF. CDR3 nucleotide sequence: TGTGCCAGCAGCCAAGTCACGGGAGTGGGATACAATGAGCAGTTCTTC.